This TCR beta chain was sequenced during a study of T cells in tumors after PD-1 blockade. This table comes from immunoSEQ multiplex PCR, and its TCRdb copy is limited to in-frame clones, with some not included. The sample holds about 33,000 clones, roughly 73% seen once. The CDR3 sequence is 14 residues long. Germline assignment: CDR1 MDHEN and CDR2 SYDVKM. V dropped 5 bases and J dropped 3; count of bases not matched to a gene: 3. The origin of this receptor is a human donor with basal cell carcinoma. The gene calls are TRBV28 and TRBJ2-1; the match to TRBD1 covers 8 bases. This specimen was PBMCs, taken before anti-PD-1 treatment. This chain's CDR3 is CASSPGGNYNEQFF. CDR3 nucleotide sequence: TGTGCCAGCAGTCCAGGGGGCAACTACAATGAGCAGTTCTTC.